The present T cell receptor (beta chain) was sequenced within a study of T-cell reconstitution after alpha-beta-depleted transplantation in children (dated by TCRdb to the mid-2010s). Regarding the complete study: Using TCR repertoire profiling, the study followed T-cell immune reconstitution in a quantitative way in children after TCRalphabeta/CD19-depleted allogeneic hematopoietic cell transplantation.

Cut back by 5 bases and 2 bases, the V and J ends lie 12 bases apart. The CDR3 covers 14 residues, taking in both the cysteine and the phenylalanine. The sequence is cut down to CDR3 DNA, 42 bases in frame from base 1. The germline V gene sets CDR1 to SNHLY and CDR2 to FYNNEI. As regards this clonotype: No antigen is known for it. No much larger clone is present one base from it, and per-base qualities are unavailable.

Library generation was performed with PCR. Sequencing instrument: Illumina HiSeq 2500. TCR library preparation used molecular barcoding, with unique molecular identifiers applied to normalize quantification of the TCRbeta repertoire. TCRdb trimmed public reads at Q25 via fastp, called clones via MiXCR and kept in-frame beta chains. CDR3 protein duplicates are merged, each entry listing the most common genes and DNA. The sample includes approximately 650,000 distinct CDR3 sequences, with less than 15% observed a single time. The ten largest account for roughly 0.84% of the sample. Study-wide conclusions, independent of this receptor: Apparently early alphabetaT-cell count recovery about two months after transplant reportedly relied on only several hundred rapidly expanded clones derived from non-depleted graft cells. In some patients, the high TCRbeta diversity seen at day 60 was put down to recipient T cells and intrathymic progenitors that had survived conditioning. The frequencies of hyperexpanded clones fell over the following months, and after one year, T-cell counts and TCRbeta diversity were mostly attributed to newly produced T cells.

This specimen's treatment or condition label, interpreted: allogeneic hematopoietic cell transplantation with graft depleted of TCRalphabeta T cells and CD19 B cells. Transplant recipients were children who received TCRalphabeta/CD19-depleted allogeneic hematopoietic cell grafts. The clonotype comes from a girl aged 2 to 9 with congenital amegakaryocytic thrombocytopenia, due to receive a stem cell transplant. Sequenced material: PBMCs, taken before TCRalphabeta/CD19-depleted stem cell transplant. In this chain, TRBV2 is recombined with TRBJ2-5, with the D gene uncertain. CDR3 protein: CASSPGLRQETQYF. At the DNA level, the sequence is TGTGCCAGCAGTCCGGGTTTGAGACAAGAGACCCAGTACTTC.